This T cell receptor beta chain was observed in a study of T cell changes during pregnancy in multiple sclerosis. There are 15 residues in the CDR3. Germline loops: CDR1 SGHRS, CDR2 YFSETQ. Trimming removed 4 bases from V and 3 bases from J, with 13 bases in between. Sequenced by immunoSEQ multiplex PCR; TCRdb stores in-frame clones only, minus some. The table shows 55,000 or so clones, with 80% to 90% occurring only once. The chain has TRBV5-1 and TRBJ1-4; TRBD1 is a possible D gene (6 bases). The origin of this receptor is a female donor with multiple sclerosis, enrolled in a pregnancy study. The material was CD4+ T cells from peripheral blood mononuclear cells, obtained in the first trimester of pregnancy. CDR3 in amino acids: CASSRKGDSNEKLFF. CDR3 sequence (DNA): TGCGCCAGCAGCAGGAAGGGGGATTCTAATGAAAAACTGTTTTTT. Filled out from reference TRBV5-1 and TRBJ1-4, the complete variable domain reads KAGVTQTPRYLIKTRGQQVTLSCSPISGHRSVSWYQQTPGQGLQFLFEYFSETQRNKGNFPGRFSGRQFSNSRSEMNVSTLELGDSALYLCASSRKGDSNEKLFFGSGTQLSVL.